This section outlines one TCR beta chain sequence together with its context. The data derive from a study of T cell responses to AZD1222 COVID-19 vaccine. Per the germline V gene, CDR1 is SGHNT and CDR2 is YYREEE (reference sequence). The CDR3 is 15 residues long. Between the trimmed V and J ends, which lost 1 base and 7 bases, there was a span of 15 bases. Measured with immunoSEQ multiplex PCR; TCRdb has only the in-frame clones, and not every one. The sample lists roughly 150,000 clones, roughly 89% seen once, with roughly 1.1% in the top ten. The source was peripheral blood, collected 28 days after the second AZD1222 dose. This clonotype was obtained from an adult who received the AZD1222 COVID-19 vaccine. The chain joins TRBV5-4 to TRBJ2-1, with D perhaps matching TRBD1 (6 bases). In DNA form, the CDR3 reads TGTGCCAGCAGCTTGTGGGGACACCGGAGGAATGAGCAGTTCTTC. It yields the protein CASSLWGHRRNEQFF. Supplemented by reference TRBV5-4 and TRBJ2-1, the full variable domain reads ETGVTQSPTHLIKTRGQQVTLRCSSQSGHNTVSWYQQALGQGPQFIFQYYREEENGRGNFPPRFSGLQFPNYSSELNVNALELDDSALYLCASSLWGHRRNEQFFGPGTRLTVL.